This T cell receptor (beta chain) was retrieved from a study of T cells in Graves' hyperthyroidism and ophthalmopathy. Study-level background: Prior to any treatment, at the point of initial diagnosis, peripheral blood was collected.

RNA transcripts served as the template for amplifying TCR beta CDR3 regions. A first-round RT-PCR of the TCR CDR3 used the HTBI primer set. MiXCR, run by TCRdb on the multiplex PCR reads, gives a single entry per CDR3 protein. The sample shows roughly 700,000 distinct CDR3 sequences, 15% to 20% of them seen only once. This clonotype was detected ten times or more. The patients, who ranged from 18 to 65 in age, presented with newly diagnosed hyperthyroidism lasting under 2 months. Clinicians diagnosed patients from clinical symptoms, serum thyroxine and TRAb, thyroid ultrasound and orbital computed tomography. Germline CDR1 reads GTSNPN; CDR2 reads SVGIG (reference sequence). This CDR3 is built from 14 residues. Trimming shortened V by 5 bases and J by 4 bases, and 14 bases separated the two germline ends.

This clonotype was sampled from a man in his fifties or sixties with Graves' hyperthyroidism. The chain joins TRBV30 to TRBJ1-4; D is perhaps TRBD1 (5 bases). The sample taken for sequencing was blood. CDR3 DNA: TGTGCCTGGGACGAACATGGGGGTAATGAAAAACTGTTTTTT. It specifies CAWDEHGGNEKLFF.